The entry that follows covers one TCR beta chain sequence. The antigen remains unidentified. This sample is part of a study of T cell responses to AZD1222 COVID-19 vaccine. Notes on the study in general: Spike-specific TCR breadth and depth went up after people got two AZD1222 doses. Clonal diversity was possibly underestimated, and white British individuals and females predominated among donors.

Profiling relied on immunoSEQ multiplex PCR, and the TCRdb table lists in-frame clones only, not all of them. This repertoire shows about 78,000 clones, about 84% found once; its top ten account for 2.9%. Deletions cut 2 bases from V and 1 base from J, with 2 bases between. The CDR3 is 12 residues long. The germline V gene has CDR1 KGHSH and CDR2 LQKENI. Specimen: peripheral blood, collected on day 0 of AZD1222 vaccination. The TCR sequence derives from an adult in good health. The genes are TRBV18 and TRBJ1-1; D is unclear. In DNA form, the CDR3 reads TGTGCCAGCTCACCAGGGAACACTGAAGCTTTCTTT. Amino acids: CASSPGNTEAFF.